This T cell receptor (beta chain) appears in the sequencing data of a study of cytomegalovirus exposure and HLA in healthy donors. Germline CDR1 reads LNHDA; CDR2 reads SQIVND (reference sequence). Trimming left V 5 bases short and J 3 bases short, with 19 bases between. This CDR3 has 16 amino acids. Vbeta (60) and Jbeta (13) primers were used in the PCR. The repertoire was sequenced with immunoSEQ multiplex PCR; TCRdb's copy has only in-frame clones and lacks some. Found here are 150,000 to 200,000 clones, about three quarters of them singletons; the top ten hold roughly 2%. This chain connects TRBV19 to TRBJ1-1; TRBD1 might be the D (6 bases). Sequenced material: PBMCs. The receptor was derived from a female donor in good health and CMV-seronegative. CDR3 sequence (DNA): TGTGCCAGTAGTCCCGCCCACTCCGGGACACACACTGAAGCTTTCTTT. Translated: CASSPAHSGTHTEAFF.